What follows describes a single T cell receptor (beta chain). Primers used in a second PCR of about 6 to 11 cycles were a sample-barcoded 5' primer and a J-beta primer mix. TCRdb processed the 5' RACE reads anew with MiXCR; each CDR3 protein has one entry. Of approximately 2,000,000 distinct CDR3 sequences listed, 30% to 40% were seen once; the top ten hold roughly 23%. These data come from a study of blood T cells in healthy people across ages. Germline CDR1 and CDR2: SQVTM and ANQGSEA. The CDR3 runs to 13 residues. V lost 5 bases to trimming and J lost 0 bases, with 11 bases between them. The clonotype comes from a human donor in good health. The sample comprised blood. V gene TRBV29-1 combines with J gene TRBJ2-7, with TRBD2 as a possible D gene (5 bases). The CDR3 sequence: CSVRLALSYEQYF. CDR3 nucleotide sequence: TGCAGCGTTCGGCTAGCCCTCTCCTACGAGCAGTACTTC.